Ten or more counts support the clone carrying this T cell receptor beta chain. The antigen is undetermined. These data belong to a study of blood T cells in healthy people across ages. Study-wide findings and caveats: Across the age range, TCR beta diversity per million T cells fell in a roughly linear way.

The germline V gene has CDR1 SGHTA and CDR2 FQGNSA. The CDR3 extends over 16 amino acids. The ends were cut back, 1 base at V and 2 bases at J, with 15 bases in the middle. Together with a sample-barcoded 5' primer, a J-beta primer mix was included in a second PCR lasting 7 to 11 cycles. Each single sample gave us at least 2.5 million CDR3-containing paired-end reads. Via MiXCR, TCRdb re-called the 5' RACE reads, giving one row per CDR3 protein. Here the sample spans 1.5 million to 2 million distinct CDR3 sequences, 28% being singletons. The sequence came from a woman in her twenties or thirties in good health. Sample: blood. The V and J genes are TRBV7-2 and TRBJ2-7; TRBD1 or TRBD2 may be the D gene (5 bases each). The CDR3, as DNA: TGTGCCAGCAGCTTAGGTCCCCGGGACGGGACCTACGAGCAGTACTTC. Translated, it gives CASSLGPRDGTYEQYF.